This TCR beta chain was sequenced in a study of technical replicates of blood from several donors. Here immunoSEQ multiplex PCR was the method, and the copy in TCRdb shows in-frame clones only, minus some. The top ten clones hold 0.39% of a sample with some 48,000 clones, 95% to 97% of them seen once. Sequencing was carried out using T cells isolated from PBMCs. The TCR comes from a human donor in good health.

The CDR3 coding sequence is TGCAGCGTTGACCTGACAGGGGGCACTGAAGCTTTCTTT. Translating gives CSVDLTGGTEAFF. The chain is built from TRBV29-1 and TRBJ1-1; 9 bases are a match to TRBD1. Germline CDR1 SQVTM, CDR2 ANQGSEA. The CDR3 contains 13 residues. J was trimmed by 4 bases and V by 3 bases; bases with no gene match: 3.